Listed below are T cell receptor beta chains from one sample, sequenced in a study of CD8+CD57+ T cells in acquired aplastic anemia. TCRdb used MiXCR to reprocess the reads, holding one entry per CDR3 protein. The table has 200,000 or so distinct CDR3 sequences, around half seen once. The sequenced sample was sorted CD4+, CD8+, or CD8+CD57+ T cells (not recorded which) from PBMCs. The origin of the receptors is a human donor with aplastic anemia. Each CDR3 is given with its conserved first and last residue. The D gene is left open where the match is weak. Size values are once, few and many counts, or a class for expanded clones, and some rows have none.

d_gene	abundance	v_gene	j_gene	CDR3aa	CDR3nt
.	.	TRBV29-1	TRBJ1-2	CSVEDATGYDNYGYTF	TGCAGCGTTGAAGATGCTACAGGGTATGATAACTATGGCTACACCTTC
.	.	TRBV7-9	TRBJ1-1	CAGKVGTEAFF	TGTGCCGGCAAGGTTGGGACTGAAGCTTTCTTT
TRBD1	.	TRBV5-1	TRBJ1-1	CASRGGTVNTEAFF	TGCGCCAGCAGGGGAGGGACAGTCAACACTGAAGCTTTCTTT
TRBD2	many	TRBV4-1	TRBJ2-1	CASSQSRLAGAPTSFF	TGCGCCAGCAGCCAATCCCGACTAGCGGGAGCGCCCACCTCGTTCTTC
.	.	TRBV2	TRBJ1-1	CASSEQGEGGTEAFF	TGTGCCAGCAGTGAACAAGGGGAGGGTGGAACTGAAGCTTTCTTT
.	many	TRBV5-1	TRBJ1-2	CANSLGRSSGYGYTF	TGCGCCAACAGCTTGGGGCGGTCCTCTGGGTATGGCTACACCTTC
.	.	TRBV24-1	TRBJ2-3	CATSDFVGGDTQYF	TGTGCCACCAGTGATTTCGTAGGGGGGGATACGCAGTATTTT
.	many	TRBV5-1	TRBJ2-1	CASRSEAQGSYNEQFF	TGCGCCAGCAGATCCGAAGCCCAGGGCTCTTACAATGAGCAGTTCTTC
.	many	TRBV29-1	TRBJ1-3	CSVQAAGNTIYF	TGCAGCGTCCAGGCTGCTGGAAACACCATATATTTT
TRBD2	many	TRBV7-9	TRBJ2-1	CASSWTSSYNEQFF	TGTGCCAGCAGCTGGACTAGCTCTTACAATGAGCAGTTCTTC
.	.	TRBV5-6	TRBJ2-3	CASSSVLGDTQYF	TGTGCCAGCAGTTCCGTACTGGGGGATACGCAGTATTTT
.	.	TRBV12-3/TRBV12-4	TRBJ2-3	CASSRGGDTQYF	TGTGCCAGCAGCCGAGGGGGAGATACGCAGTATTTT
.	few	TRBV20-1	TRBJ1-3	CSAPDSSGNTIYF	TGCAGTGCCCCGGACAGCTCTGGAAACACCATATATTTT
TRBD2	many	TRBV4-1	TRBJ2-1	CASSHAGLAGGGQQFF	TGCGCCAGCAGCCACGCTGGACTAGCGGGAGGCGGTCAGCAGTTCTTC
TRBD2	.	TRBV10-3	TRBJ2-1	CAILAGEVNEQFF	TGTGCCATCCTAGCGGGAGAGGTGAATGAGCAGTTCTTC
TRBD2	many	TRBV9	TRBJ2-3	CASSVDPHPSGTTDTQYF	TGTGCCAGCAGCGTAGATCCCCACCCTAGCGGGACCACAGATACGCAGTATTTT
.	many	TRBV15	TRBJ1-5	CATSRDRGVGGNQPQHF	TGTGCCACCAGCAGAGATCGTGGGGTGGGGGGCAATCAGCCCCAGCATTTT
.	few	TRBV30	TRBJ1-4	CAWSRGTNEKLFF	TGTGCCTGGAGTCGGGGAACTAATGAAAAACTGTTTTTT
TRBD2	many	TRBV20-1	TRBJ2-7	CSASGSAGAYEQYF	TGCAGTGCTAGTGGGTCGGCGGGGGCCTACGAGCAGTACTTC
.	.	TRBV10-3	TRBJ1-5	CAISEGAQYSNQPQHF	TGTGCCATCAGTGAAGGGGCACAATATAGCAATCAGCCCCAGCATTTT
TRBD2	.	TRBV12-3/TRBV12-4	TRBJ2-3	CASSLGGATDTQYF	TGTGCCAGCAGTCTCGGGGGGGCCACAGATACGCAGTATTTT
.	many	TRBV5-4	TRBJ2-7	CASSSTRLSYEQYF	TGTGCCAGCAGCTCGACTCGCCTGTCCTACGAGCAGTACTTC
TRBD2	many	TRBV4-1	TRBJ2-7	CASSQEQRETYEQYF	TGCGCCAGCAGCCAAGAGCAGCGGGAAACCTACGAGCAGTACTTC
.	.	TRBV6-2/TRBV6-3	TRBJ2-1	CASSRDGHSYNEQFF	TGTGCCAGCAGTCGCGACGGACATTCTTACAATGAGCAGTTCTTC
.	few	TRBV19	TRBJ1-2	CASSIGGNYGYTF	TGTGCCAGTAGTATTGGTGGTAACTATGGCTACACCTTC
.	few	TRBV30	TRBJ2-1	CAWGRLYNEQFF	TGTGCCTGGGGCCGCCTCTACAATGAGCAGTTCTTC
.	.	TRBV11-1	TRBJ1-1	CASRPVWGSDTEAFF	TGTGCCAGCAGACCCGTCTGGGGGTCGGACACTGAAGCTTTCTTT
.	.	TRBV19	TRBJ2-2	CASWGANTGELFF	TGTGCCAGTTGGGGCGCGAACACCGGGGAGCTGTTTTTT
.	.	TRBV20-1	TRBJ2-1	CSVPEGLENEQFF	TGCAGTGTCCCGGAGGGCCTGGAGAATGAGCAGTTCTTC
TRBD1	many	TRBV19	TRBJ1-1	CASRGTGRGEAFF	TGTGCCAGTAGGGGGACAGGACGAGGTGAAGCTTTCTTT
TRBD1	.	TRBV12-3/TRBV12-4	TRBJ1-2	CASRLGQDYGYTF	TGTGCCAGCAGGCTAGGACAGGACTATGGCTACACCTTC
.	.	TRBV24-1	TRBJ2-3	CATSAGTRGTDTQYF	TGTGCCACCAGTGCCGGGACGCGGGGCACAGATACGCAGTATTTT
TRBD2	.	TRBV5-1	TRBJ2-3	CASSTRTSGGTDTQYF	TGCGCCAGCAGCACCAGGACTAGCGGGGGCACAGATACGCAGTATTTT
.	many	TRBV6-1	TRBJ1-1	CASPRTVNTEAFF	TGTGCCAGCCCACGGACAGTGAACACTGAAGCTTTCTTT
.	many	TRBV2	TRBJ1-1	CASSGLQVDTEAFF	TGTGCCAGCAGTGGATTGCAGGTGGACACTGAAGCTTTCTTT
.	.	TRBV7-6	TRBJ2-5	CASSLMPEQETQYF	TGTGCCAGCAGCTTAATGCCCGAACAAGAGACCCAGTACTTC
TRBD1	many	TRBV19	TRBJ2-7	CASSDAGTGGRRPYEQYF	TGTGCCAGTAGTGACGCCGGGACAGGGGGGCGAAGACCCTACGAGCAGTACTTC
.	once	TRBV7-7	TRBJ2-5	CARDRVGGKTQYF	TGTGCTAGAGATAGGGTGGGGGGAAAGACCCAGTACTTC
TRBD1	.	TRBV5-1	TRBJ1-6	CASSLGTGSSPLHF	TGCGCCAGCAGCTTGGGGACAGGTAGTTCACCCCTCCACTTT
.	few	TRBV7-9	TRBJ2-7	CASSSPSWEQYF	TGTGCCAGCAGCTCCCCTAGCTGGGAGCAGTACTTC
TRBD1	.	TRBV20-1	TRBJ1-5	CSASPGTGVLPQHF	TGCAGTGCTAGTCCCGGGACAGGGGTGTTGCCCCAGCATTTT
.	.	TRBV2	TRBJ1-2	CASSERALGTNYGYTF	TGTGCCAGCAGTGAAAGGGCCCTTGGAACAAACTATGGCTACACCTTC
.	many	TRBV20-1	TRBJ2-7	CSAKGAPFSYEQYF	TGCAGTGCCAAGGGCGCCCCGTTCTCCTACGAGCAGTACTTC
.	few	TRBV7-3	TRBJ1-1	CASSFNRNTEAFF	TGTGCCAGCAGCTTTAACAGGAACACTGAAGCTTTCTTT
TRBD1	many	TRBV12-3/TRBV12-4	TRBJ2-7	CASSLGQGNSYEQYF	TGTGCCAGCAGTTTGGGACAGGGAAATTCCTACGAGCAGTACTTC
.	.	TRBV10-3	TRBJ1-5	CAISELGLRQPQHF	TGTGCCATCAGTGAGCTGGGACTACGTCAGCCCCAGCATTTT
.	many	TRBV7-8	TRBJ2-7	CASSLTGNYEQYF	TGTGCCAGCAGCTTAACAGGCAACTACGAGCAGTACTTC
.	.	TRBV12-3/TRBV12-4	TRBJ1-6	CASSLGLGGANSPLHF	TGTGCCAGCAGTTTAGGGTTGGGGGGCGCGAATTCACCCCTCCACTTT